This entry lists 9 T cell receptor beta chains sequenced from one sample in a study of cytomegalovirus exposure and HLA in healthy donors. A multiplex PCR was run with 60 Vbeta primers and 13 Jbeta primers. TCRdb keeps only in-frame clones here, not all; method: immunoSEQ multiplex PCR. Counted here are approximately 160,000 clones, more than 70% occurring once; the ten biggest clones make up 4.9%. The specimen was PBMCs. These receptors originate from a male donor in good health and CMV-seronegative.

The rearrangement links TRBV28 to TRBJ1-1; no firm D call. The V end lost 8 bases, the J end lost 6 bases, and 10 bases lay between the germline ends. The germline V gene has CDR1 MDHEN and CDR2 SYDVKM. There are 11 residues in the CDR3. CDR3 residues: CASGRGPEAFF. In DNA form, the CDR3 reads TGTGCCAGCGGCCGAGGGCCTGAAGCTTTCTTT.

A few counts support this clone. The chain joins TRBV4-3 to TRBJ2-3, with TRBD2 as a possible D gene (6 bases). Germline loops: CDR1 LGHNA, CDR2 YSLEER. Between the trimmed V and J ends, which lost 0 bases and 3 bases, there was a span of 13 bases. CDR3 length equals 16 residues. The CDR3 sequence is CASSQEGGSGTDTQYF. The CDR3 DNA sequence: TGCGCCAGCAGCCAAGAAGGAGGGAGTGGGACAGATACGCAGTATTTT.

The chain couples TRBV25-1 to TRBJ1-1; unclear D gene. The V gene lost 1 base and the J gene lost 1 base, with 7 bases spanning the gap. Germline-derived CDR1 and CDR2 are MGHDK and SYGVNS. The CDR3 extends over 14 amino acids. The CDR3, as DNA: TGTGCCAGCAGTGAATCCTGGAGGAACACTGAAGCTTTCTTT. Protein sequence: CASSESWRNTEAFF.

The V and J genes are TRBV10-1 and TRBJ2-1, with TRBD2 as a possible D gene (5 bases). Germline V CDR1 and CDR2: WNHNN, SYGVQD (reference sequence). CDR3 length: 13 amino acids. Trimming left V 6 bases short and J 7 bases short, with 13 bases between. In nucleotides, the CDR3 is TGCGCCAGCAGATCCAGGACTCTAAATGAGCAGTTCTTC. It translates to CASRSRTLNEQFF.

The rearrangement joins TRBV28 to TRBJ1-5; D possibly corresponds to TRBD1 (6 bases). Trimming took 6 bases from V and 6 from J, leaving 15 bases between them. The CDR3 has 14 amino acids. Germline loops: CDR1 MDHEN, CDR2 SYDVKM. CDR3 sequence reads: CASRLGGAAQPQHF. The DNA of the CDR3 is TGTGCCAGCAGACTTGGGGGGGCCGCTCAGCCCCAGCATTTT.

CDR3 protein: CASNQQGNTEAFF. The CDR3 nucleotides are TGTGCCAGCAACCAACAGGGGAACACTGAAGCTTTCTTT. The rearrangement uses TRBV7-2 and TRBJ1-1; D possibly corresponds to TRBD1 (6 bases). The CDR3 has 13 residues. V lost 7 bases, J lost 1 base, and 10 bases lay in between. Germline V gene data show CDR1 as SGHTA and CDR2 as FQGNSA.

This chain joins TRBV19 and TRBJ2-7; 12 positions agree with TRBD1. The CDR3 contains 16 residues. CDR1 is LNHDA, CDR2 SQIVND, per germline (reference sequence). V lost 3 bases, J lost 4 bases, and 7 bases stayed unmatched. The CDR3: CASSMGGTGGQYEQYF. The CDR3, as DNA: TGTGCCAGTAGTATGGGGGGGACAGGGGGCCAATACGAGCAGTACTTC.

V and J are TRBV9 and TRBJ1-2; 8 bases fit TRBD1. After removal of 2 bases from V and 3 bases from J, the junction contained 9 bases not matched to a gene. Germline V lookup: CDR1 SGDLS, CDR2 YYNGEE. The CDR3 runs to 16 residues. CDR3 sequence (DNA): TGTGCCAGCAGCGTCGACCCCCAGGGGGCGGACTATGGCTACACCTTC. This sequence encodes CASSVDPQGADYGYTF.

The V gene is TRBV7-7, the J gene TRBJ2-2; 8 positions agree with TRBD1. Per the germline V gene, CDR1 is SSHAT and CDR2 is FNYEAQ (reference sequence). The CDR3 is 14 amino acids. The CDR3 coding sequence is TGTGCAGGGGGTGGACAGGGAAACACCGGGGAGCTGTTTTTT. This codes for CAGGGQGNTGELFF.